Listed here are 30 T cell receptor beta chains from one sample, sequenced in a study of T-cell reconstitution after alpha-beta-depleted transplantation in children. The library targeted TCRbeta and was prepared with unique molecular identifiers. TCRdb recomputed calls from the PCR reads with MiXCR, one row per CDR3 protein. Of about a million distinct CDR3 sequences detected, around 30% appear once; the ten largest clones hold 28%. The sequenced sample was PBMCs, mostly from graft donor cells, obtained 360 days after TCRalphabeta/CD19-depleted stem cell transplant. Receptors were obtained from a boy under two years old who had a stem cell transplant for SCID, so the T cells may come from the graft donor.

V gene TRBV9 combines with J gene TRBJ2-7; D not resolved. V was cut by 4 bases and J by 4 bases, with 18 bases left in between. This CDR3 comprises 15 residues. Germline CDR1 is SGDLS and CDR2 is YYNGEE. The CDR3 DNA reads TGTGCCAGCAGCCCCTCCGGGTATGGTAATTACGAGCAGTACTTC. Protein sequence: CASSPSGYGNYEQYF.

The chain combines TRBV5-1 with TRBJ1-3, with a weak D call TRBD1 (6 bases). Germline V gene data show CDR1 as SGHRS and CDR2 as YFSETQ. The CDR3 runs 16 residues. V lost 4 bases and J lost 0, with 14 bases in between. The CDR3 nucleotides are TGCGCCAGCAGCCTGGACAGATCCGTCTCTGGAAACACCATATATTTT. Translation gives CASSLDRSVSGNTIYF.

V gene TRBV2 combines with J gene TRBJ2-5, with TRBD1 identical over 11 bases. The J segment lost 1 base and the V segment lost 2 bases, leaving 3 bases of the junction unmatched. Germline V CDR1 and CDR2: SNHLY, FYNNEI. The CDR3 consists of 16 residues. The CDR3 coding sequence is TGTGCCAGCAGTGAAAAGGGGACAGGGGGCCAAGAGACCCAGTACTTC. Translating it yields CASSEKGTGGQETQYF. The full variable domain, with the rest looked up from reference TRBV2 and TRBJ2-5, is EPEVTQTPSHQVTQMGQEVILRCVPISNHLYFYWYRQILGQKVEFLVSFYNNEISEKSEIFDDQFSVERPDGSNFTLKIRSTKLEDSAMYFCASSEKGTGGQETQYFGPGTRLLVL.

This clonotype was counted a few times. The chain recombines TRBV7-9 with TRBJ2-7; TRBD1 matches 7 bases. The CDR3 contains 14 residues. V shed 4 bases and J 3 bases; nucleotides not matched to a gene: 6. The V gene's germline CDR1 is SEHNR and CDR2 FQNEAQ (reference sequence). The CDR3 sequence is CASSSGQASYEQYF. The CDR3 coding sequence is TGTGCCAGCAGCTCCGGACAGGCCAGCTACGAGCAGTACTTC. Supplemented by reference TRBV7-9 and TRBJ2-7, the full variable domain reads DTGVSQNPRHKITKRGQNVTFRCDPISEHNRLYWYRQTLGQGPEFLTYFQNEAQLEKSRLLSDRFSAERPKGSFSTLEIQRTEQGDSAMYLCASSSGQASYEQYFGPGTRLTVT.

Only one count was recorded for this clonotype. The V call is TRBV27, the J call TRBJ1-5, with a weak D call TRBD1 (5 bases). Trimming left V 5 bases short and J 11 bases short, with 19 bases between. CDR3 length: 14 residues. Looked up from germline, CDR1 is MNHEY and CDR2 is SMNVEV (reference sequence). The CDR3 reads CASSPKTGTAAQHF. The CDR3 coding sequence is TGTGCCAGCAGTCCCAAAACAGGTACCGCGGCCCAGCATTTT.

This clonotype was seen more than once but under ten times. V usage is TRBV12-3 or TRBV12-4 and J usage is TRBJ2-7, with TRBD2 identical over 10 bases. The CDR3 totals 15 residues. V was clipped by 5 bases and J by 3 bases; unmatched bases: 7. The CDR3 DNA reads TGTGCCAGCAGTCCTAAGCGGGGGGGCTTCTACGAGCAGTACTTC. It is translated as CASSPKRGGFYEQYF.

This clonotype showed up just a few times. V and J are TRBV3-1 and TRBJ2-4; the D is unclear. Germline CDR1 reads LGHDT; CDR2 reads YNNKEL (reference sequence). The V and J ends lost 5 bases and 1 base respectively, with 15 bases between them. This CDR3 has 16 amino acids. CDR3 loop: CASSSWLGAAKNIQYF. In DNA form, the CDR3 reads TGTGCCAGCAGCTCTTGGTTGGGCGCGGCCAAAAACATTCAGTACTTC.

This clonotype was picked up one time. Sequence at one end of the junction differs from germline and may be a read error. The V gene is TRBV20-1, the J gene TRBJ2-2; D is perhaps TRBD1 (6 bases). This CDR3 spans 16 amino acids. Germline CDR1 reads DFQATT; CDR2 reads SNEGSKA (reference sequence). CDR3 residues: CSASPGGRGDTGEQFF. DNA of the CDR3: TGCAGTGCTAGCCCCGGCGGCAGGGGAGACACCGGGGAGCAGTTTTTT.

This CDR3 reads CASSFPAGGQYNVRFF. For the CDR3, the DNA is TGTGCCAGCAGTTTTCCGGCGGGGGGACAGTACAATGTAAGGTTCTTC. The gene calls are TRBV28 and TRBJ2-1; possible D gene TRBD2, 8 bases. CDR3 length: 16 amino acids. Germline V gene sequence: CDR1 MDHEN, CDR2 SYDVKM. Deletions cut 3 bases from V and 15 bases from J, with 27 bases between. The variable domain in full, completed from reference TRBV28 and TRBJ2-1, reads DVKVTQSSRYLVKRTGEKVFLECVQDMDHENMFWYRQDPGLGLRLIYFSYDVKMKEKGDIPEGYSVSREKKERFSLILESASTNQTSMYLCASSFPAGGQYNVRFFGPGTRLTVL.

This clonotype has more than one count but fewer than ten. The genes are TRBV29-1 and TRBJ2-3, with 8 bases fitting TRBD2. The CDR3 runs 16 residues. With 2 bases clipped from V and 5 bases from J, the junction kept 12 bases outside the gene matches. Germline lookup yields CDR1 SQVTM and CDR2 ANQGSEA. CDR3: CSVETGAGGRVDTQYF. Here the CDR3 DNA reads TGCAGCGTTGAAACTGGGGCGGGGGGCCGGGTAGATACGCAGTATTTT.

This clonotype was seen a few times. The rearrangement links TRBV5-1 to TRBJ2-1; 10 nucleotides agree with TRBD2. Trimming cost V 1 base and J 4 bases; bases outside gene matches: 8. The CDR3 runs 17 residues. Germline CDR1 SGHRS, CDR2 YFSETQ. CDR3 in DNA: TGCGCCAGCAGCTTGACCTTAGCGGGGGGAGCTTACAATGAGCAGTTCTTC. This codes for CASSLTLAGGAYNEQFF.

This clonotype turned up a few times. V usage is TRBV15 and J usage is TRBJ2-2; unclear D gene. The CDR3 runs 12 residues. From germline, CDR1 is LNHNV and CDR2 YYDKDF (reference sequence). V gave up 1 base and J gave up 6 bases, with 3 bases separating them. Written as DNA, the CDR3 is TGTGCCACCAGCAGAGCGGCCGGGGAGCTGTTTTTT. Protein: CATSRAAGELFF.

The V gene is TRBV2, the J gene TRBJ2-1; 10 bases are a match to TRBD1. This CDR3 is built from 16 residues. The V gene's germline CDR1 is SNHLY and CDR2 FYNNEI. The V and J ends lost 5 bases and 6 bases, in that order; junction bases with no gene match: 10. CDR3 in DNA: TGTGCCAGCAGTTTGTACCGGGACAGGGGAGGCAATGAGCAGTTCTTC. It encodes CASSLYRDRGGNEQFF.

This clonotype occurred many times. The chain is built from TRBV6-5 and TRBJ2-3, with D possibly TRBD1 on 6 matching bases. The CDR3 is 15 amino acids. Trimming removed 2 bases from V and 6 bases from J, with 15 bases in between. Germline CDR1 and CDR2: MNHEY and SVGAGI. The CDR3 DNA follows: TGTGCCAGCAGTTACCTAACAGGGATCACGGATACGCAGTATTTT. It specifies CASSYLTGITDTQYF.

The chain is built from TRBV12-3 or TRBV12-4 and TRBJ2-7, with unresolved D. This CDR3 comprises 15 residues. V was pared by 3 bases and J by 4 bases, with 16 bases between. CDR3 nucleotides: TGTGCCAGCAGTTTTCGCGTGGGTAATAGTTACGAGCAGTACTTC. Translated, it gives CASSFRVGNSYEQYF.

V usage is TRBV28 and J usage is TRBJ2-7; D is ambiguous. CDR3 size: 13 residues. Germline-derived CDR1 and CDR2 are MDHEN and SYDVKM. Trimming took off 3 bases at V and 4 bases at J, with 10 bases between the two ends. The CDR3 sequence: CASSFQPGYEQYF. CDR3 nucleotides: TGTGCCAGCAGTTTTCAGCCAGGATACGAGCAGTACTTC.

This clonotype was counted between two and nine times. V usage is TRBV6-5 and J usage is TRBJ2-3; D is uncertain. Germline V CDR1 and CDR2: MNHEY, SVGAGI. With 2 bases removed from V and 0 bases from J, the gap between germline ends came to 9 bases. The CDR3 spans 15 residues. For the CDR3, the DNA is TGTGCCAGCAGTTACGGGTATTCTAGCACAGATACGCAGTATTTT. Encoded protein: CASSYGYSSTDTQYF.

The chain uses TRBV2 and TRBJ2-2, with D perhaps TRBD2 (6 bases). Germline values: CDR1 SNHLY, CDR2 FYNNEI. V was shortened by 6 bases and J by 1 base, with 33 bases between the two germline ends. The CDR3 sequence is 22 residues long. The CDR3 loop is CASRKRWRGLLLGRVNTGELFF. In DNA form, the CDR3 reads TGTGCCAGCAGGAAGCGATGGCGGGGCTTATTATTGGGCAGGGTGAACACCGGGGAGCTGTTTTTT.

In its sample, this clonotype was seen a few times. The chain links TRBV7-2 to TRBJ2-5; 11 bases map to TRBD2. The V and J ends lost 5 bases and 9 bases, in that order; junction bases with no gene match: 5. CDR3 length: 13 residues. CDR1 SGHTA and CDR2 FQGNSA come from the germline V gene. CDR3 sequence (DNA): TGTGCCAGCAGCCCGGGACTAGCGGTGGCCCAGTACTTC. Protein: CASSPGLAVAQYF.

The chain recombines TRBV9 with TRBJ2-2; D possibly corresponds to TRBD1 (6 bases). CDR1 is SGDLS, CDR2 YYNGEE, per germline. This CDR3 is 16 amino acids long. The ends were cut back, 0 bases at V and 4 bases at J, with 13 bases in the middle. The CDR3 loop is CASSVVAGVSTGELFF. Written as DNA, the CDR3 is TGTGCCAGCAGCGTAGTTGCAGGGGTTTCCACCGGGGAGCTGTTTTTT. Full variable domain (rest looked up from reference TRBV9 and TRBJ2-2): DSGVTQTPKHLITATGQRVTLRCSPRSGDLSVYWYQQSLDQGLQFLIQYYNGEERAKGNILERFSAQQFPDLHSELNLSSLELGDSALYFCASSVVAGVSTGELFFGEGSRLTVL.

This clonotype has ten or more counts. The rearrangement links TRBV28 to TRBJ1-1, with a possible D match to TRBD1 (6 bases). The CDR3 spans 15 residues. Germline loops: CDR1 MDHEN, CDR2 SYDVKM. Trimming took off 6 bases at V and 1 base at J, with 15 bases between the two ends. CDR3 residues: CASSLGGQGNTEAFF. In DNA form, the CDR3 reads TGTGCCAGCAGCCTAGGGGGGCAGGGGAACACTGAAGCTTTCTTT.

This clonotype turned up a few times. V and J are TRBV18 and TRBJ1-3; D remains unclear. The CDR3 covers 14 residues. V gave up 1 base and J gave up 4 bases, with 8 bases separating them. Germline CDR1 reads KGHSH; CDR2 reads LQKENI. The CDR3 DNA is TGTGCCAGCTCACCACAGGGAACCGGAAACACCATATATTTT. Protein product: CASSPQGTGNTIYF. Combining the CDR3 with reference TRBV18 and TRBJ1-3 gives the whole variable domain NAGVMQNPRHLVRRRGQEARLRCSPMKGHSHVYWYRQLPEEGLKFMVYLQKENIIDESGMPKERFSAEFPKEGPSILRIQQVVRGDSAAYFCASSPQGTGNTIYFGEGSWLTVV.

The chain carries TRBV6-4 and TRBJ2-3; weak D call: TRBD2 (5 bases). Germline CDR1 MRHNA, CDR2 SNTAGT. V was shortened by 11 bases and J by 5 bases, with 5 bases between the two germline ends. The CDR3 totals 9 residues. CDR3 coding DNA: TGTGCCGGGAGAGATACGCAGTATTTT. Its protein is CAGRDTQYF.

The genes are TRBV20-1 and TRBJ2-3; maybe TRBD1 (5 bases). The V end lost 0 bases, the J end lost 2 bases, and 12 bases lay between the germline ends. The CDR3 totals 15 residues. The germline V gene has CDR1 DFQATT and CDR2 SNEGSKA (reference sequence). The CDR3 region is CSARDKGFHTDTQYF. Here the CDR3 DNA reads TGCAGTGCTAGAGATAAGGGGTTCCACACAGATACGCAGTATTTT.

This clonotype is large within its sample. The chain combines TRBV29-1 with TRBJ1-2; 7 bases fit TRBD1. The germline V gene encodes CDR1 SQVTM and CDR2 ANQGSEA. CDR3 length: 13 residues. V lost 5 bases to trimming and J lost 6 bases; unmatched junction nucleotides: 9. CDR3 nucleotides: TGCAGCGTTAGGTCACAGGGGCACGATGGCTACACCTTC. This codes for CSVRSQGHDGYTF.

V gene TRBV7-7 combines with J gene TRBJ2-5; D is possibly TRBD2 (6 bases). Trimming pared 2 bases from V and 5 bases from J, leaving 12 bases between. Germline V gene sequence: CDR1 SSHAT, CDR2 FNYEAQ (reference sequence). CDR3 length: 14 amino acids. This CDR3 reads CASSLFPSAETQYF. Here the CDR3 DNA reads TGTGCCAGCAGCTTATTTCCTAGCGCGGAGACCCAGTACTTC.

The genes are TRBV4-3 and TRBJ2-1; TRBD1 aligns across 7 bases. After removal of 7 bases from V and 3 bases from J, the junction contained 9 bases not matched to a gene. Germline V gene sequence: CDR1 LGHNA, CDR2 YSLEER. The CDR3 has 15 amino acids. Here the CDR3 DNA reads TGCGCCAGCACCCTGGACAGGACCGTCTACAATGAGCAGTTCTTC. It encodes CASTLDRTVYNEQFF.

The chain combines TRBV28 with TRBJ1-6, with unresolved D. V lost 4 bases and J lost 7, with 5 bases in between. Germline CDR1 and CDR2: MDHEN and SYDVKM. This CDR3 contains 12 residues. The CDR3 sequence: CASSWANSPLHF. The CDR3 DNA reads TGTGCCAGCAGTTGGGCCAATTCACCCCTCCACTTT.

J is TRBJ2-3 and V is TRBV20-1, with 9 bases aligning to TRBD2. This CDR3 is 15 amino acids long. CDR1 and CDR2 (germline): DFQATT, SNEGSKA (reference sequence). J gave up 5 bases and V 2 bases, and 8 bases lay outside the gene matches. CDR3 sequence: CSARRDGSGRDTQYF. CDR3 DNA: TGCAGTGCTAGAAGGGATGGTAGCGGGAGAGATACGCAGTATTTT.

This clonotype has only a few counts. The V and J genes are TRBV4-2 and TRBJ2-1, with TRBD2 matching 8 bases. This CDR3 comprises 16 residues. V lost 0 bases, J lost 3 bases, and 4 bases stayed unmatched. Germline V gives CDR1 LGHNA, CDR2 YNFKEQ. CDR3 DNA sequence: TGTGCCAGCAGCCAAGATGCGGGGGGCCTCTACAATGAGCAGTTCTTC. This codes for CASSQDAGGLYNEQFF.